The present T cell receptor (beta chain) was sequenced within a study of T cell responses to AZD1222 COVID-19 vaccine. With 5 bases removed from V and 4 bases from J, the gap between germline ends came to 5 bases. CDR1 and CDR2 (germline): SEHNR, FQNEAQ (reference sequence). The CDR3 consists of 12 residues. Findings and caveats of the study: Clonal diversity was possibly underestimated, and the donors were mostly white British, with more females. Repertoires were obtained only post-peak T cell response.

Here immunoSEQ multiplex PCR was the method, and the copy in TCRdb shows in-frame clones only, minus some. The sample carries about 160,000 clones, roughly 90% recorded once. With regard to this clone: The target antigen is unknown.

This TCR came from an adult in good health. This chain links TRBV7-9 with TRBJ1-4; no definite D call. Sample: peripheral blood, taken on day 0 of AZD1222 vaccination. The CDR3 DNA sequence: TGTGCCAGCAGCCCCGGTAATGAAAAACTGTTTTTT. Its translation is CASSPGNEKLFF. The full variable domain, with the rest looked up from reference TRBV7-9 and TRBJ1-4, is DTGVSQNPRHKITKRGQNVTFRCDPISEHNRLYWYRQTLGQGPEFLTYFQNEAQLEKSRLLSDRFSAERPKGSFSTLEIQRTEQGDSAMYLCASSPGNEKLFFGSGTQLSVL.